These 3 T cell receptor beta chains were all obtained from the same sample, sequenced in a study of T-cell memory formation after mild COVID-19. One entry per CDR3 protein, called by TCRdb with MiXCR from the 5' RACE reads. The table shows 180,000 or so distinct CDR3 sequences, with 9.5% to 13% occurring only once. Input material: PBMCs or a T cell subset sorted from them (not recorded which). The source of these receptors is a young man who had mild COVID-19 (a few samples of this study predate the infection). Cell type and time point are not known.

This clonotype has at least ten counts. The chain employs TRBV29-1 and TRBJ2-4, with a tentative D call TRBD1 (6 bases). Germline V gene sequence: CDR1 SQVTM, CDR2 ANQGSEA. The length of the CDR3 is 14 residues. The V and J ends lost 5 bases and 0 bases respectively, with 11 bases between them. In DNA, the CDR3 is TGCAGCGTTTCAGAGGGGGTAGCCAAAAACATTCAGTACTTC. Translation: CSVSEGVAKNIQYF.

This chain connects TRBV3-1 to TRBJ1-6, with D possibly TRBD1 on 6 matching bases. The V gene lost 4 bases and the J gene lost 10 bases, with 8 bases spanning the gap. CDR3 length: 12 amino acids. Germline CDR1 is LGHDT and CDR2 is YNNKEL (reference sequence). CDR3: CASSPGVSPLHF. DNA for the CDR3: TGTGCCAGCAGCCCAGGGGTCTCACCCCTCCACTTT.

This clonotype was counted between two and nine times. The chain is built from TRBV4-1 and TRBJ2-6; D may correspond to TRBD1 or TRBD2 (6 bases each). From germline, CDR1 is MGHRA and CDR2 YSYEKL. The CDR3 loop spans 15 amino acids. V gave up 1 base and J gave up 10 bases, with 14 bases separating them. The CDR3 nucleotides are TGCGCCAGCAGCCAAGCAGGGGTGGGAGGAAACGTCCTGACTTTC. It translates to CASSQAGVGGNVLTF.